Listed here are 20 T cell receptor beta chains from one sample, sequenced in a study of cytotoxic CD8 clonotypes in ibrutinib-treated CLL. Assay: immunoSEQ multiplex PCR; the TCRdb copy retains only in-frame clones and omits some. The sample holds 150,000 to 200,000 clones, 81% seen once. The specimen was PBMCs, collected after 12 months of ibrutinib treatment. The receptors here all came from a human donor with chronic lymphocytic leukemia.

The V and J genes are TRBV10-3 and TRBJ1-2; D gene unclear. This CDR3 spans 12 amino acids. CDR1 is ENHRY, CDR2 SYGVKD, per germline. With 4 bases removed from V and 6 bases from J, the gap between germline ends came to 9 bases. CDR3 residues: CAISGGRDGYTF. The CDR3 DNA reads TGTGCCATCAGTGGAGGGAGGGATGGCTACACCTTC.

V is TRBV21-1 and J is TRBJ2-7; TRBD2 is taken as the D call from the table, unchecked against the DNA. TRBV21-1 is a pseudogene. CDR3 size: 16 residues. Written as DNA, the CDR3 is TGTGCCAGCAGCATTTGCGCTACTGCGAAAGCCTACGAGCAGTACTTC. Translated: CASSICATAKAYEQYF.

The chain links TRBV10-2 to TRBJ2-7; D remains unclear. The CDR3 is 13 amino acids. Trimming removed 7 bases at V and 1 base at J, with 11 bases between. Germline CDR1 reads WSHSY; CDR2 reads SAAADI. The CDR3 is CASNSGGSYEQYF. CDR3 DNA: TGCGCCAGCAACTCGGGTGGGTCCTACGAGCAGTACTTC.

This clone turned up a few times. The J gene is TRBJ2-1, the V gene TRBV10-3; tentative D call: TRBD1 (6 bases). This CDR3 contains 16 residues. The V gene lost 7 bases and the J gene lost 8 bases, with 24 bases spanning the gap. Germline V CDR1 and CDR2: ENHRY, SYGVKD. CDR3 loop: CAITRTGTRGYDEQFF. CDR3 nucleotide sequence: TGTGCCATCACCCGAACAGGGACGCGCGGGTACGATGAGCAGTTCTTC.

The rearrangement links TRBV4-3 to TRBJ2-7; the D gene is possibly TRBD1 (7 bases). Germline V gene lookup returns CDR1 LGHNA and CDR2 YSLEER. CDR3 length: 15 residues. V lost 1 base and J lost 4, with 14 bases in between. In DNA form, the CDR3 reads TGCGCCAGCAGCCAAGGTCCGGCAGGGGGGTACGAGCAGTACTTC. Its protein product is CASSQGPAGGYEQYF.

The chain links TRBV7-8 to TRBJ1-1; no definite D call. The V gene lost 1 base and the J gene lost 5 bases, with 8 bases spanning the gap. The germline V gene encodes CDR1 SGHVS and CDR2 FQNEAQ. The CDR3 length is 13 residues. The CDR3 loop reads CASSLDFKTEAFF. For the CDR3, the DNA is TGTGCCAGCAGCTTAGATTTCAAAACTGAAGCTTTCTTT.

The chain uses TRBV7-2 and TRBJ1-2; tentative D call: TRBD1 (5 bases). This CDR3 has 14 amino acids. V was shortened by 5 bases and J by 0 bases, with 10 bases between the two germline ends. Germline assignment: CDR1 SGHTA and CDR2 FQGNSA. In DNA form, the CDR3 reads TGTGCCAGCAGCAAGGGGATCCCTAACTATGGCTACACCTTC. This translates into CASSKGIPNYGYTF.

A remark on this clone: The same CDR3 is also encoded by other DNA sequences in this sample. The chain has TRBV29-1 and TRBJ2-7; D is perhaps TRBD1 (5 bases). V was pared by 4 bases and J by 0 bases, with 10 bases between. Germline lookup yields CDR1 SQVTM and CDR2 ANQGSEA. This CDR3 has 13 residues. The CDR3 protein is CSVVDRSSYEQYF. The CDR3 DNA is TGCAGCGTTGTTGACAGAAGCTCCTACGAGCAGTACTTC.

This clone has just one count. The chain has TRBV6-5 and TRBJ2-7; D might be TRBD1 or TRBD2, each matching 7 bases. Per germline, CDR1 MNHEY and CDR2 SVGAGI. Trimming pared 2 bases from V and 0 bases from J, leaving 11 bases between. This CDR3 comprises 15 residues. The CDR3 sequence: CASSYTRGGSYEQYF. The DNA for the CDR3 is TGTGCCAGCAGTTACACCAGGGGGGGCTCCTACGAGCAGTACTTC.

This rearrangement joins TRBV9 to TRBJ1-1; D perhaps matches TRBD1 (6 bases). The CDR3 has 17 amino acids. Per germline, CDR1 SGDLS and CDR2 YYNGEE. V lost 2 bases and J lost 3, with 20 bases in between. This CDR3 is CASSVGTLLSGDTEAFF. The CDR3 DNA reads TGTGCCAGCAGCGTCGGGACACTCCTATCCGGGGACACTGAAGCTTTCTTT.

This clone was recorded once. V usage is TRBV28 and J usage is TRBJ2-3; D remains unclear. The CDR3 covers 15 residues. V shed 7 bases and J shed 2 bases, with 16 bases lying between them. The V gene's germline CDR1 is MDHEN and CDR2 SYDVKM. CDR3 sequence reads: CASTLQFVPTDTQYF. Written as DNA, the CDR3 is TGTGCCAGCACTCTCCAATTCGTGCCCACAGATACGCAGTATTTT.

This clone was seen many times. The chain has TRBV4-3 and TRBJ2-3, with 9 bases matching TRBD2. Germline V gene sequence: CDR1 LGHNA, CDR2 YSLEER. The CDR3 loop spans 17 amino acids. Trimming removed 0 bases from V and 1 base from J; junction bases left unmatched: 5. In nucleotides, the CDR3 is TGCGCCAGCAGCCAAGATCGACGGACTAGCGGCACAGATACGCAGTATTTT. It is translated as CASSQDRRTSGTDTQYF.

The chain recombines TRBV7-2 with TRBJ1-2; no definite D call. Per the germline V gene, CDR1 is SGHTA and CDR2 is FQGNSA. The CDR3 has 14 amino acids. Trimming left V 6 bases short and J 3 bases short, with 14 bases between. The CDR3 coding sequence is TGTGCCAGCAGACCCTCGCGGGCACACTATGGCTACACCTTC. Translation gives CASRPSRAHYGYTF.

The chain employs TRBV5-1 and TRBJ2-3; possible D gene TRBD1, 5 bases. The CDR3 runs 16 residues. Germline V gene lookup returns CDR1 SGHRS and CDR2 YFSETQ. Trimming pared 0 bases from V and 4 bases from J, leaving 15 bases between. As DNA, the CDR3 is TGCGCCAGCAGCTTGGCCAGGGATAAATCTGCAGATACGCAGTATTTT. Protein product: CASSLARDKSADTQYF. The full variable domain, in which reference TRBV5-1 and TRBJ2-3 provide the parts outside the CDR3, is KAGVTQTPRYLIKTRGQQVTLSCSPISGHRSVSWYQQTPGQGLQFLFEYFSETQRNKGNFPGRFSGRQFSNSRSEMNVSTLELGDSALYLCASSLARDKSADTQYFGPGTRLTVL.

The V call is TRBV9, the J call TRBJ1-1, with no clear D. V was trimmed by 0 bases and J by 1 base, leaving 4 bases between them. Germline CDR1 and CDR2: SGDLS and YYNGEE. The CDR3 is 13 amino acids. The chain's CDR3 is CASSVAANTEAFF. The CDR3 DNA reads TGTGCCAGCAGCGTAGCAGCGAACACTGAAGCTTTCTTT.

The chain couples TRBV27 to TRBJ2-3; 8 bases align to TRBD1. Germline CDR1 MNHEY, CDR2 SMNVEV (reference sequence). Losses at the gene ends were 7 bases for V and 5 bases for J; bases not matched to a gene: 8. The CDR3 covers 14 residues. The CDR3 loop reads CASNQGAEVDTQYF. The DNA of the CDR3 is TGTGCCAGCAACCAGGGGGCCGAGGTAGATACGCAGTATTTT.

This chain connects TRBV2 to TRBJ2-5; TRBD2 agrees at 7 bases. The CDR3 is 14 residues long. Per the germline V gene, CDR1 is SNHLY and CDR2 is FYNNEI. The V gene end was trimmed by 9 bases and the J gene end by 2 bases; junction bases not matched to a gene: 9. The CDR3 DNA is TGTGCCAGTCTAAGTACAGCGGGGCAAGAGACCCAGTACTTC. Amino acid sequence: CASLSTAGQETQYF.

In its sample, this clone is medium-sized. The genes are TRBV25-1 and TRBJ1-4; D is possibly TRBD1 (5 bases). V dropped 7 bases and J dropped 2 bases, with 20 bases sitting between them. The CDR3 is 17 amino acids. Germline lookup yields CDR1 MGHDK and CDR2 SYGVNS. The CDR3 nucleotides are TGTGCCAGCATACCCCGGGACGGAGGTAGGACTAATGAAAAACTGTTTTTT. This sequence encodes CASIPRDGGRTNEKLFF.

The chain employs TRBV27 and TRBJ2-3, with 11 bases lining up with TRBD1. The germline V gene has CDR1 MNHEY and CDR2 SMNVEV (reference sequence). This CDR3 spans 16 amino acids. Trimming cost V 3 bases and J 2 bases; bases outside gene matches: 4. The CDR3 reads CASSFRTGGFTDTQYF. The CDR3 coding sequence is TGTGCCAGCAGTTTTAGGACAGGGGGCTTCACAGATACGCAGTATTTT.

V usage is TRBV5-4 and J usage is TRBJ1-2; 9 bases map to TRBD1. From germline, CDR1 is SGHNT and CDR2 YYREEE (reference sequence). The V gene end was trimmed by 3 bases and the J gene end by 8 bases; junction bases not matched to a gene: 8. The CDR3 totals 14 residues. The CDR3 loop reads CASSSRDRVSGYTF. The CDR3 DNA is TGTGCCAGCAGCTCCCGGGACAGGGTGAGCGGCTACACCTTC.